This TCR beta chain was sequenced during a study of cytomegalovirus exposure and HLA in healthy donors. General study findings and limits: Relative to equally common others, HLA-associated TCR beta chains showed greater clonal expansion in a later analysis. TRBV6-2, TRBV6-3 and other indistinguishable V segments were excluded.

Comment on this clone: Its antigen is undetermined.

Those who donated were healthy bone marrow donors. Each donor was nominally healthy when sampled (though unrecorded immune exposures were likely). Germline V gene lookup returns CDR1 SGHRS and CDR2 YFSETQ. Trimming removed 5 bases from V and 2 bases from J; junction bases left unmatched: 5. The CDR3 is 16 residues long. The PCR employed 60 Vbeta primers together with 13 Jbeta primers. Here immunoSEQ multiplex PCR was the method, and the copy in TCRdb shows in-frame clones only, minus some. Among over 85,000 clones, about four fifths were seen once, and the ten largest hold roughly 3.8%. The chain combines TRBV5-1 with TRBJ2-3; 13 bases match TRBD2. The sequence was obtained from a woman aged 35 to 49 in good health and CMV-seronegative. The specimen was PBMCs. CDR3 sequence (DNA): TGCGCCAGCAGGCAGGGGACTAGCGGGGACACAGATACGCAGTATTTT. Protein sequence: CASRQGTSGDTDTQYF.